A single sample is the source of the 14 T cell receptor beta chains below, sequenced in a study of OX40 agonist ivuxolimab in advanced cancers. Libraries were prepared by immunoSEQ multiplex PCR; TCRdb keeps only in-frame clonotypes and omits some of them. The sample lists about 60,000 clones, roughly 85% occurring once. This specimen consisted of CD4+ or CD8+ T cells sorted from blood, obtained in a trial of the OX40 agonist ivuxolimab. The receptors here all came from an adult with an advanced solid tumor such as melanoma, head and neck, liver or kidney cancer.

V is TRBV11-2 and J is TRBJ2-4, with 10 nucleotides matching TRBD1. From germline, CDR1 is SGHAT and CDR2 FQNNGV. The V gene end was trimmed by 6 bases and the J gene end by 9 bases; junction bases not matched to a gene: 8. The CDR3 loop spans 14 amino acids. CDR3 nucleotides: TGTGCCAGCAGTACCGGGACAGGGGATGGCATTCAGTACTTC. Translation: CASSTGTGDGIQYF.

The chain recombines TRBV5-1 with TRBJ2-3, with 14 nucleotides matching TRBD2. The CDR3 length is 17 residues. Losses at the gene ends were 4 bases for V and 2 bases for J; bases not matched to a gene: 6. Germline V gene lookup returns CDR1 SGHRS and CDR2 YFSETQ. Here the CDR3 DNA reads TGCGCCAGCAGCACCGGGACTAGCGGGAGTCTCACAGATACGCAGTATTTT. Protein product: CASSTGTSGSLTDTQYF.

The DNA of the CDR3 is TGTGCCTGGATGCGAGGGGGCTGGTACGAGCAGTACTTC. Translated, it gives CAWMRGGWYEQYF. The gene calls are TRBV30 and TRBJ2-5; 7 bases fit TRBD1. The DNA end is more similar to TRBJ2-7, so the J call may be wrong. The CDR3 has 13 residues. Germline lookup yields CDR1 GTSNPN and CDR2 SVGIG (reference sequence).

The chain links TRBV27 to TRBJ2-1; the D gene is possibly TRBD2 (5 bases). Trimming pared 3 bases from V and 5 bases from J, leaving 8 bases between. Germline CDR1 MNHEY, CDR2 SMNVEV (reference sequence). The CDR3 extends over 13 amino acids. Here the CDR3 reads CASSFLADNEQFF. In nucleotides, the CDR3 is TGTGCCAGCAGTTTTCTAGCAGACAATGAGCAGTTCTTC.

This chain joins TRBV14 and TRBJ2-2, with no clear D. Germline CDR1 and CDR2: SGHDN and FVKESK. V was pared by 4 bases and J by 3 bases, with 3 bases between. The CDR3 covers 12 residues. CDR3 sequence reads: CASSRHTGELFF. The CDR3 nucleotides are TGTGCCAGCAGCCGGCACACCGGGGAGCTGTTTTTT.

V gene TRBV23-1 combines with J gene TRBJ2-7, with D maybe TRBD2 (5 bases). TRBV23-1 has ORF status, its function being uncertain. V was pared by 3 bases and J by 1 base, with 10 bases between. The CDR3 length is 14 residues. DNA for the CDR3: TGCGCCAGCAGTCATAGCGTCAGGTCCTACGAGCAGTACTTC. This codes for CASSHSVRSYEQYF.

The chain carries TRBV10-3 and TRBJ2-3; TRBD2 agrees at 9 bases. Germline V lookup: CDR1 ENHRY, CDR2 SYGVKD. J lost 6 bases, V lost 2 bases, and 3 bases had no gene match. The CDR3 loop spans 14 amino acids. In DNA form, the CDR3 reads TGTGCCATCAGTGAGACTAGCGGGTTTGATACGCAGTATTTT. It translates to CAISETSGFDTQYF.

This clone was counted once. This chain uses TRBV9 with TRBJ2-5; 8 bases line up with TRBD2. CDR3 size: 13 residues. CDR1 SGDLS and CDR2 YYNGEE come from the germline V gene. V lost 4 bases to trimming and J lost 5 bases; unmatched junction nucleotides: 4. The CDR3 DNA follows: TGTGCCAGCAGCCTGGGACTAGGGGAGACCCAGTACTTC. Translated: CASSLGLGETQYF. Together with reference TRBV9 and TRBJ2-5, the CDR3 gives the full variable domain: DSGVTQTPKHLITATGQRVTLRCSPRSGDLSVYWYQQSLDQGLQFLIQYYNGEERAKGNILERFSAQQFPDLHSELNLSSLELGDSALYFCASSLGLGETQYFGPGTRLLVL.

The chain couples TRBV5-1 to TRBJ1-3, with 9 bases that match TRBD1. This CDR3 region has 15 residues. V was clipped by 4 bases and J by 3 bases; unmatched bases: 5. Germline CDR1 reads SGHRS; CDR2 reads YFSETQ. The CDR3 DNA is TGCGCCAGCAGCCCGGGACAGGGTGGTGGAAACACCATATATTTT. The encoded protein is CASSPGQGGGNTIYF.

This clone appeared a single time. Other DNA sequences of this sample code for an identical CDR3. DNA for the CDR3: TGTGCCAGCAGCTTAGGATACAATGAGCAGTTCTTC. Protein product: CASSLGYNEQFF. This chain connects TRBV7-9 to TRBJ2-1; the D is unclear. Germline-derived CDR1 and CDR2 are SEHNR and FQNEAQ (reference sequence). This CDR3 has 12 residues. V was shortened by 1 base and J by 4 bases, with 2 bases between the two germline ends.

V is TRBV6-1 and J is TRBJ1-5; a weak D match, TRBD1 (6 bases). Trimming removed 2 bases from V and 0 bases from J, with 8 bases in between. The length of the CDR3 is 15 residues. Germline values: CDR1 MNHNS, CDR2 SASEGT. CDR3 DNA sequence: TGTGCCAGCAGTGAATACAGGGTTAGCAATCAGCCCCAGCATTTT. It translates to CASSEYRVSNQPQHF.

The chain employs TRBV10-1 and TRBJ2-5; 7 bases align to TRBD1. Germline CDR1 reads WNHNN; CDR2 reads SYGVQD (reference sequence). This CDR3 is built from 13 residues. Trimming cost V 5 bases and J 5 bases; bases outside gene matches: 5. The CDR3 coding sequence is TGCGCCAGCAGTCAGACAGGGATGGAGACCCAGTACTTC. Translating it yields CASSQTGMETQYF.

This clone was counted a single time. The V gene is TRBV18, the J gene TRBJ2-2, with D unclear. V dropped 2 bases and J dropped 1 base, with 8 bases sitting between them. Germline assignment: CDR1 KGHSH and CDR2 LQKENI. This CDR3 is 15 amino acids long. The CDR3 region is CASSPIRGNTGELFF. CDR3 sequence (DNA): TGTGCCAGCTCACCAATCAGAGGGAACACCGGGGAGCTGTTTTTT.

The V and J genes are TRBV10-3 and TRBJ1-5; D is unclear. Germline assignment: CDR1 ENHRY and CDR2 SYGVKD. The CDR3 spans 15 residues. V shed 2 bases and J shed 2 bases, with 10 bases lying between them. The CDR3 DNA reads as TGTGCCATCAGTGAGGGGCGGTCGGGCAATCAGCCCCAGCATTTT. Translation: CAISEGRSGNQPQHF.